Listed below are T cell receptor beta chains from one sample, sequenced in a study of cytomegalovirus exposure and HLA in healthy donors. Here immunoSEQ multiplex PCR was the method, and the copy in TCRdb shows in-frame clones only, minus some. The data contain fewer than 100,000 clones, approximately 90% of them singletons. The sequenced sample was PBMCs. The source of these receptors is a man between 25 and 39 years old in good health and CMV-seronegative. CDR3s include the opening cysteine and the closing phenylalanine or tryptophan. A D gene is named only where the DNA matches it firmly. Only some rows state a clone size, as once, few, many or a class for expanded clones.

CDR3,DNA,D,length,size,V,J
CASSEGGGRTEAFF,TGTGCCAGCAGTGAGGGGGGGGGTCGGACTGAAGCTTTCTTT,NA,14,NA,TRBV6-4,TRBJ1-1
CASSVDGQGKVLNTEAFF,TGTGCCAGCAGCGTAGACGGGCAGGGAAAGGTTTTGAACACTGAAGCTTTCTTT,NA,18,NA,TRBV9,TRBJ1-1
CASSEDSGGYRRSNQPQHF,TGTGCCAGCAGTGAAGATTCGGGGGGTTATAGAAGGTCCAATCAGCCCCAGCATTTT,NA,19,NA,TRBV6-1,TRBJ1-5
CAISESVLADYEQYF,TGTGCCATCAGTGAGTCTGTCCTAGCGGACTACGAGCAGTACTTC,TRBD2,15,NA,TRBV10-3,TRBJ2-7
CASREGSNYEQYF,TGTGCCAGTAGGGAGGGAAGCAACTACGAGCAGTACTTC,NA,13,NA,TRBV19,TRBJ2-7
CASSQLAGMDTQYF,TGTGCCAGCAGTCAACTAGCGGGGATGGATACGCAGTATTTT,TRBD2,14,NA,TRBV2,TRBJ2-3
CASSRNIGLAGHNEQFF,TGTGCCAGCAGCCGGAACATTGGACTAGCGGGTCACAATGAGCAGTTCTTC,TRBD2,17,NA,TRBV4-2,TRBJ2-1
CASSLGQAGNTIYF,TGCGCCAGCAGCTTGGGACAGGCTGGAAACACCATATATTTT,NA,14,few,TRBV5-1,TRBJ1-3
CASSLTENNEQFF,TGTGCCAGCAGTTTGACAGAAAACAATGAGCAGTTCTTC,NA,13,NA,TRBV27,TRBJ2-1
CASSLSPGELFF,TGTGCCAGCAGTTTGTCTCCCGGGGAGCTGTTTTTT,NA,12,once,TRBV27,TRBJ2-2
CASSQQQGALLFF,TGTGCCAGCAGCCAACAACAGGGGGCTTTACTGTTTTTT,TRBD1,13,NA,TRBV28,TRBJ1-4
CASSEGTELDYGYTF,TGTGCCAGCAGCGAGGGGACAGAGCTTGACTATGGCTACACCTTC,TRBD1,15,NA,TRBV5-4,TRBJ1-2
CASSRGTSTYEQYF,TGTGCCAGTAGTCGAGGGACATCAACCTACGAGCAGTACTTC,NA,14,once,TRBV19,TRBJ2-7
CASSSLMGGYEQYF,TGTGCCAGCAGCTCCTTAATGGGGGGCTACGAGCAGTACTTC,NA,14,NA,TRBV11-2,TRBJ2-7
CASSAEDWNTEAFF,TGTGCCAGCAGCGCGGAGGACTGGAACACTGAAGCTTTCTTT,NA,14,few,TRBV9,TRBJ1-1
CASSGTLGTEAFF,TGTGCCAGCTCAGGGACATTGGGGACTGAAGCTTTCTTT,NA,13,NA,TRBV18,TRBJ1-1
CASSIERADEQFF,TGTGCCAGCAGTATCGAGCGGGCGGATGAGCAGTTCTTC,NA,13,NA,TRBV6-1,TRBJ2-1
CAKSYRGRTGELFF,TGTGCCAAATCTTACAGGGGGCGCACCGGGGAGCTGTTTTTT,TRBD1,14,NA,TRBV2,TRBJ2-2
CASTTQGAGTEAFF,TGTGCCAGCACCACGCAGGGGGCGGGTACTGAAGCTTTCTTT,TRBD1,14,NA,TRBV6-6,TRBJ1-1
CASSSGTETQETQYF,TGTGCCAGCAGTTCCGGGACAGAGACCCAAGAGACCCAGTACTTC,TRBD1,15,NA,TRBV25-1,TRBJ2-5
CASSFRGLVNYEQYF,TGTGCCAGCAGCTTCAGGGGTTTAGTTAACTACGAGCAGTACTTC,NA,15,NA,TRBV5-5,TRBJ2-7
CASTDNTGLAGAFPQYF,TGTGCCAGTACCGACAACACCGGACTAGCGGGAGCGTTTCCGCAGTATTTT,TRBD2,17,NA,TRBV19,TRBJ2-3
CASSSPPADTQYF,TGTGCCAGCAGTTCCCCGCCGGCAGATACGCAGTATTTT,NA,13,NA,TRBV7-3,TRBJ2-3
CASSTGGSPLVEQFF,TGTGCCAGCAGCACAGGGGGGAGCCCCTTAGTTGAGCAGTTCTTC,NA,15,NA,TRBV21-1,TRBJ2-1
CASSGRRDRRDEQYF,TGTGCCAGCAGTGGACGCCGGGACAGGCGAGACGAGCAGTACTTC,TRBD1,15,NA,TRBV6-5,TRBJ2-7
CASSELASSGEYQETQYF,TGCGCCAGCAGTGAGTTGGCCTCTAGCGGGGAATACCAAGAGACCCAGTACTTC,TRBD2,18,once,TRBV10-2,TRBJ2-5
CASSLTGATPNYGYTF,TGTGCCAGCAGCTTAACAGGGGCCACACCTAACTATGGCTACACCTTC,TRBD1,16,NA,TRBV7-8,TRBJ1-2
CASSQDRSNQPQHF,TGTGCCAGCAGCCAAGACAGGAGCAATCAGCCCCAGCATTTT,NA,14,NA,TRBV7-9,TRBJ1-5
CASGLSGSTSSYNEQFF,TGTGCTAGTGGACTTAGCGGGAGCACCAGCTCCTACAATGAGCAGTTCTTC,TRBD2,17,NA,TRBV12-5,TRBJ2-1
CASSGLASNTGELFF,TGTGCCAGCAGTGGCCTAGCGTCGAACACCGGGGAGCTGTTTTTT,NA,15,NA,TRBV2,TRBJ2-2
CASRYGWEQYF,TGTGCCAGCAGGTATGGCTGGGAGCAGTACTTC,NA,11,NA,TRBV6-5,TRBJ2-7
CASSSTQRSGEFF,TGTGCCAGCAGTAGTACTCAAAGATCGGGGGAATTCTTC,NA,13,NA,TRBV6-6,TRBJ2-1
CAWSSRGSGNTIYF,TGTGCCTGGAGTAGTAGGGGCTCAGGAAACACCATATATTTT,NA,14,few,TRBV30,TRBJ1-3
CASSSTTREQYF,TGTGCCAGCAGCTCGACGACGAGGGAGCAGTACTTC,NA,12,NA,TRBV11-2,TRBJ2-7
CASSLGRDTDTQYF,TGCGCCAGCAGCTTGGGCAGGGACACAGATACGCAGTATTTT,NA,14,once,TRBV5-1,TRBJ2-3
CASSEAGLEGYTF,TGTGCCAGCAGTGAAGCGGGCTTGGAAGGCTACACCTTC,NA,13,NA,TRBV6-1,TRBJ1-2
CASSPGQDTEAFF,TGTGCCAGCTCACCGGGACAGGACACTGAAGCTTTCTTT,TRBD1,13,once,TRBV18,TRBJ1-1
CASSPLTGGATDTQYF,TGTGCCAGCTCACCACTTACAGGGGGTGCCACAGATACGCAGTATTTT,TRBD1,16,NA,TRBV18,TRBJ2-3
CASSPWTGNSYNEQFF,TGTGCCAGCAGCCCTTGGACAGGAAACTCCTACAATGAGCAGTTCTTC,TRBD1,16,NA,TRBV5-5,TRBJ2-1
CAISSGTSGSEQYF,TGTGCCATCAGTTCCGGGACTAGCGGGAGCGAGCAGTACTTC,TRBD2,14,NA,TRBV10-3,TRBJ2-7
CASSESPYEKLFF,TGCGCCAGCAGTGAGTCTCCGTATGAAAAACTGTTTTTT,NA,13,NA,TRBV10-1,TRBJ1-4
CASSARTAHNQPQHF,TGTGCCAGCAGTGCAAGGACAGCCCACAATCAGCCCCAGCATTTT,NA,15,NA,TRBV2,TRBJ1-5
CASSGTKNTEAFF,TGTGCCAGCAGCGGGACAAAGAACACTGAAGCTTTCTTT,NA,13,NA,TRBV14,TRBJ1-1
CASIRVSAGANEQFF,TGTGCCAGCATCCGTGTGTCGGCGGGAGCCAATGAGCAGTTCTTC,TRBD2,15,NA,TRBV2,TRBJ2-1
CASSEIAGDNEQFF,TGTGCCAGCAGCGAAATAGCGGGGGACAATGAGCAGTTCTTC,TRBD2,14,NA,TRBV9,TRBJ2-1
CASSLVFNEPQHF,TGTGCCAGCAGCTTAGTTTTTAATGAGCCCCAGCATTTT,NA,13,NA,TRBV7-2,TRBJ1-5
CASSPDNVGQANVLTF,TGTGCCAGCAGCCCCGATAATGTGGGGCAGGCCAACGTCCTGACTTTC,NA,16,NA,TRBV9,TRBJ2-6
CASSLGTSGIEQFF,TGTGCCAGCAGTTTAGGGACTAGCGGGATTGAGCAGTTCTTC,TRBD2,14,NA,TRBV27,TRBJ2-1
CASSALGLATYNEQFF,TGTGCCAGCAGCGCCCTGGGACTAGCGACCTACAATGAGCAGTTCTTC,TRBD2,16,NA,TRBV9,TRBJ2-1
CASSLSGGYPSSNYEQYF,TGTGCCAGCAGTTTATCGGGGGGATATCCTTCTAGTAACTACGAGCAGTACTTC,TRBD2,18,NA,TRBV28,TRBJ2-7
CASSPVRTFEKLFF,TGTGCCAGCAGCCCCGTGAGGACTTTTGAAAAACTGTTTTTT,NA,14,once,TRBV7-8,TRBJ1-4
CASSYSSAGLQNF,TGTGCCAGCAGTTACAGTTCGGCGGGACTCCAGAACTTT,NA,13,NA,TRBV6-6,TRBJ1-1
CASSQGQAETYEQYF,TGTGCCAGCAGCCAAGGACAGGCGGAAACCTACGAGCAGTACTTC,NA,15,NA,TRBV4-2,TRBJ2-7
CASSYDGSTQHF,TGTGCCAGCAGTTACGACGGGTCAACCCAGCATTTT,NA,12,NA,TRBV6-6,TRBJ1-5
CASKPPREPYEQYF,TGTGCCAGCAAGCCCCCCAGGGAACCCTACGAGCAGTACTTC,NA,14,NA,TRBV2,TRBJ2-7
CASSQDPSGGREETQYF,TGCGCCAGCAGCCAAGATCCAAGCGGCGGGAGGGAAGAGACCCAGTACTTC,TRBD2,17,NA,TRBV4-1,TRBJ2-5
CASSQGGGGIYEQYF,TGTGCCAGCAGCCAAGGAGGCGGGGGCATTTACGAGCAGTACTTC,NA,15,NA,TRBV7-2,TRBJ2-7
CAITPGATANTEAFF,TGTGCCATCACCCCCGGAGCGACAGCAAACACTGAAGCTTTCTTT,NA,15,few,TRBV10-3,TRBJ1-1